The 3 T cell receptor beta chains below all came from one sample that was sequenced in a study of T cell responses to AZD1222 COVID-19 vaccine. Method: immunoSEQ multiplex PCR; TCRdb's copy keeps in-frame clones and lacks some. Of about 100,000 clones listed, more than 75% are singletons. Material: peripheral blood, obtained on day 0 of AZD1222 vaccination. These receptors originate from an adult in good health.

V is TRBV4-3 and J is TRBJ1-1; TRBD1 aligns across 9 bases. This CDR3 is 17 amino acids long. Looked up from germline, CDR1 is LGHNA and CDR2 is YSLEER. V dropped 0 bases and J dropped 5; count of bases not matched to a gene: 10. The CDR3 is CASSQDEHRGRGTEAFF. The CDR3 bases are TGCGCCAGCAGCCAAGACGAACACAGGGGGCGCGGGACTGAAGCTTTCTTT.

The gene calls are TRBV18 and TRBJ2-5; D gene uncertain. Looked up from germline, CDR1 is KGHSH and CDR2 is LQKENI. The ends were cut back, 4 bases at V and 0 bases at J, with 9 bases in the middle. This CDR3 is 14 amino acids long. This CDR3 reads CASSRLQDQETQYF. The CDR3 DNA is TGTGCCAGCTCACGCCTCCAGGACCAAGAGACCCAGTACTTC.

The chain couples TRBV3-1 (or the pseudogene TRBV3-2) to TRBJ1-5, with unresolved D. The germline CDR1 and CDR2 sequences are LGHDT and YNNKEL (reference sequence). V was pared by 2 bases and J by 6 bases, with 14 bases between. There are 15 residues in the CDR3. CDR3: CASSQSSSLGQPQHF. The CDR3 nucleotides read TGTGCCAGCAGCCAATCGTCCTCCCTGGGTCAGCCCCAGCATTTT.